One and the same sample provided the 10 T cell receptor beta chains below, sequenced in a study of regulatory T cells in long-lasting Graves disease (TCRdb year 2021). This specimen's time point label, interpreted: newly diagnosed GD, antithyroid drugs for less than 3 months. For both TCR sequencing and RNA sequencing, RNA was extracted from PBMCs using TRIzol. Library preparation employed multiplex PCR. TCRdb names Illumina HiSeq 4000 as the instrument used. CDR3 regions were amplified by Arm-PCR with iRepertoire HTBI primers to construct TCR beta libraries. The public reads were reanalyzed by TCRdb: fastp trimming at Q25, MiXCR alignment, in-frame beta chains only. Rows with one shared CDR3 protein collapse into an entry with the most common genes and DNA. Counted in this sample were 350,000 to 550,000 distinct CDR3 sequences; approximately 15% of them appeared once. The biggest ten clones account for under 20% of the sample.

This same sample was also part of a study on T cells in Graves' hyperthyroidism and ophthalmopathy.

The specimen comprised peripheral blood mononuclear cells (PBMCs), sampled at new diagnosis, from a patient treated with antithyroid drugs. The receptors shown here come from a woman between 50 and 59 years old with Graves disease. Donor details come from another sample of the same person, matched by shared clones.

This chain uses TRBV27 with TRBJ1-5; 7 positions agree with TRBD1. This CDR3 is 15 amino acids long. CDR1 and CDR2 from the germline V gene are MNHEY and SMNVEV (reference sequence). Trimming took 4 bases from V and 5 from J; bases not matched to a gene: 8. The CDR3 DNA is TGTGCCAGCAGTTCCGAAAGGGGGCTTTATCAGCCCCAGCATTTT. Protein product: CASSSERGLYQPQHF.

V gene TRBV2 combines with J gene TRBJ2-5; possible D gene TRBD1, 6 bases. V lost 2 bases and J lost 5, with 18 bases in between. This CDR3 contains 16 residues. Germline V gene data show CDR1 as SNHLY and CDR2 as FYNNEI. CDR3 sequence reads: CASSEMGYWGLETQYF. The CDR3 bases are TGTGCCAGCAGTGAAATGGGATATTGGGGGCTGGAGACCCAGTACTTC.

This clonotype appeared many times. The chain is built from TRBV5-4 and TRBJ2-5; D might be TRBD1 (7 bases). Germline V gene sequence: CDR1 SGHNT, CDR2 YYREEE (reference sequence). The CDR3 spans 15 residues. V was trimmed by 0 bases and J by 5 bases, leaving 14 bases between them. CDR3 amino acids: CASSLDVRGEETQYF. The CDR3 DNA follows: TGTGCCAGCAGCTTGGATGTCAGGGGGGAGGAGACCCAGTACTTC.

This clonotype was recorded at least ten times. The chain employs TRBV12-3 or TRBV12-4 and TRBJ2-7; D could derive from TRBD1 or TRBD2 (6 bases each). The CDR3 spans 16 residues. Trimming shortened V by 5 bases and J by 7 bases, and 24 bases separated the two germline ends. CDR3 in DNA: TGTGCCAGCAGTCCCGGGGTGGGTGGGGGGCGCGGAGAGCAGTACTTC. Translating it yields CASSPGVGGGRGEQYF.

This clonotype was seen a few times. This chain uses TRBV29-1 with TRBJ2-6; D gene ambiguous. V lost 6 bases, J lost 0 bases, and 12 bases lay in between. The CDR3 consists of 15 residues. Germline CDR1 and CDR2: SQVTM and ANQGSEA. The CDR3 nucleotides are TGCAGCGTCCCCCTGAGGCACTCTGGGGCCAACGTCCTGACTTTC. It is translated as CSVPLRHSGANVLTF.

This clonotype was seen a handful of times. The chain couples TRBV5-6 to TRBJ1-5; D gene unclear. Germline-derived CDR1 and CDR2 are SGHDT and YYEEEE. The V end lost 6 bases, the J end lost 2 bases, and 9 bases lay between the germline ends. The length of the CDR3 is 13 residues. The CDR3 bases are TGTGCCAGCACCAACGGGGGCAATCAGCCCCAGCATTTT. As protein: CASTNGGNQPQHF.

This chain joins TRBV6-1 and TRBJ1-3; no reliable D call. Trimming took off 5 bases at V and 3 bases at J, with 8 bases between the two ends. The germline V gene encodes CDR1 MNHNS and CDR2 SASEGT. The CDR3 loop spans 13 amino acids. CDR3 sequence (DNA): TGTGCCAGCAGTCGTATTCATGGAAACACCATATATTTT. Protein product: CASSRIHGNTIYF.

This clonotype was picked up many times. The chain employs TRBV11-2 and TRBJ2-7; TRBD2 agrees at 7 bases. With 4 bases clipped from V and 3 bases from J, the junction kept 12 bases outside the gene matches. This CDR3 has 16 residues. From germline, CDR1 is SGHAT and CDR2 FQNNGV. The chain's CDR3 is CASSSLVGLGFYEQYF. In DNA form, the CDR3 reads TGTGCCAGCAGCTCCCTAGTAGGACTAGGTTTCTACGAGCAGTACTTC. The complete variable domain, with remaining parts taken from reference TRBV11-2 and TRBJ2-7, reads EAGVAQSPRYKIIEKRQSVAFWCNPISGHATLYWYQQILGQGPKLLIQFQNNGVVDDSQLPKDRFSAERLKGVDSTLKIQPAKLEDSAVYLCASSSLVGLGFYEQYFGPGTRLTVT.

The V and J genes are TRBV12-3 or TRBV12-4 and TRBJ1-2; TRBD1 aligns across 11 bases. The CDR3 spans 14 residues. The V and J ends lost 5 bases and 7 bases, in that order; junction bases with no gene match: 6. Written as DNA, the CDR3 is TGTGCCAGCAGTCCAGGACAGGGGGCGCTTGGCTACACCTTC. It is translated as CASSPGQGALGYTF.

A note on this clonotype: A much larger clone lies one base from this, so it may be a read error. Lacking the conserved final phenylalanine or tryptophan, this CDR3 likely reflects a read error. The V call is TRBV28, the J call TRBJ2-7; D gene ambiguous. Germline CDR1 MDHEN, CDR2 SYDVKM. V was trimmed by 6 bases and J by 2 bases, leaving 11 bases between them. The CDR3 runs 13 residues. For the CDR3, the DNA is TGTGCCAGCAGGCCGACTGACGCCTACGAGCAGTACTCC. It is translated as CASRPTDAYEQYS.